This T cell receptor beta chain was found in a study of blood T cell repertoires in COVID-19. Study-level background: Material from acute and convalescent COVID-19 was sourced from the United States, Italy and Spain. PBMCs, B-cell-depleted T cells, or T cells provided the cDNA or gDNA that made up the material.

TCRdb's copy holds only in-frame clones and misses some; the assay was immunoSEQ multiplex PCR. The table includes a few hundred thousand clones, roughly nine tenths detected once. This CDR3 comprises 17 residues. Germline values: CDR1 LNHDA, CDR2 SQIVND (reference sequence). V was pared by 5 bases and J by 1 base, with 10 bases of the junction left unmatched. Researchers sorted participants into cohorts using their self-reported clinical history. This sequence was found in a woman in her thirties who had recovered from COVID-19. The V gene is TRBV19, the J gene TRBJ1-3; 8 bases match TRBD1. Sequenced sample: PBMCs or T cells enriched from blood (not recorded which). The CDR3 sequence is CASSSQDRAGSGNTIYF. CDR3 coding DNA: TGTGCCAGTAGTTCCCAGGACAGGGCGGGTTCTGGAAACACCATATATTTT.